This is a list of T cell receptor beta chains from one sample in a study of cytomegalovirus exposure and HLA in healthy donors. The protocol was immunoSEQ multiplex PCR, while the TCRdb copy is restricted to in-frame clones and leaves out a portion. There are some 150,000 clones in the sample; around 84% occur only once, and around 2.1% lies in the top ten. The sequenced material came from PBMCs. Every receptor here comes from a human donor in good health. CDR3s include the opening cysteine and the closing phenylalanine or tryptophan. The D gene is left open where the match is weak. The size entry is marked missing in some rows and otherwise reads once, few, many or a size class.

d_call: TRBD2; j_call: TRBJ2-3; clone_size: .; v_call: TRBV29-1; cdr3_aa: CSASSGRGSDTQYF; cdr3_nt: TGCAGCGCCTCGAGCGGGAGGGGCTCAGATACGCAGTATTTT
d_call: TRBD1; j_call: TRBJ2-7; clone_size: .; v_call: TRBV18; cdr3_aa: CASGTGAMYEQYF; cdr3_nt: TGTGCCAGCGGGACAGGGGCGATGTACGAGCAGTACTTC
d_call: .; j_call: TRBJ1-1; clone_size: .; v_call: TRBV6-5; cdr3_aa: CASSATGPEAFF; cdr3_nt: TGTGCCAGCAGTGCCACAGGGCCCGAAGCTTTCTTT
d_call: .; j_call: TRBJ2-4; clone_size: .; v_call: TRBV6-5; cdr3_aa: CASSYSQLVDIQYF; cdr3_nt: TGTGCCAGCAGTTACTCGCAACTAGTAGACATTCAGTACTTC
d_call: .; j_call: TRBJ1-4; clone_size: .; v_call: TRBV10-2; cdr3_aa: CASRRPVDEKLFF; cdr3_nt: TGCGCCAGCAGGCGCCCGGTGGATGAAAAACTGTTTTTT
d_call: TRBD2; j_call: TRBJ2-1; clone_size: .; v_call: TRBV11-2; cdr3_aa: CASSQRGTSGGGEQFF; cdr3_nt: TGTGCCAGCAGCCAGAGAGGGACTAGCGGGGGGGGTGAGCAGTTCTTC
d_call: .; j_call: TRBJ2-2; clone_size: .; v_call: TRBV5-1; cdr3_aa: CASSEVLVEGGELFF; cdr3_nt: TGCGCCAGCAGTGAAGTCCTTGTGGAGGGCGGGGAGCTGTTTTTT
d_call: .; j_call: TRBJ2-4; clone_size: few; v_call: TRBV5-6; cdr3_aa: CASRARKGDIQYF; cdr3_nt: TGTGCCAGCAGAGCGCGTAAGGGGGACATTCAGTACTTC
d_call: .; j_call: TRBJ2-5; clone_size: .; v_call: TRBV18; cdr3_aa: CASSPGTLIQETQYF; cdr3_nt: TGTGCCAGCTCACCCGGGACATTAATCCAAGAGACCCAGTACTTC
d_call: .; j_call: TRBJ2-7; clone_size: .; v_call: TRBV6-1; cdr3_aa: CASSPQKGPAYEQYF; cdr3_nt: TGTGCCAGCAGTCCCCAAAAGGGGCCCGCCTACGAGCAGTACTTC
d_call: TRBD2; j_call: TRBJ2-7; clone_size: .; v_call: TRBV28; cdr3_aa: CASSRGSERAGGVGSYEQYF; cdr3_nt: TGTGCCAGCAGTCGAGGGTCCGAACGTGCTGGGGGGGTGGGGAGTTACGAGCAGTACTTC
d_call: TRBD1; j_call: TRBJ1-1; clone_size: .; v_call: TRBV9; cdr3_aa: CASSVGTGIQLTEAFF; cdr3_nt: TGTGCCAGCAGCGTAGGGACAGGTATTCAACTCACTGAAGCTTTCTTT
d_call: .; j_call: TRBJ2-3; clone_size: once; v_call: TRBV7-2; cdr3_aa: CASSRGTHNTDTQYF; cdr3_nt: TGTGCCAGCAGCCGCGGGACCCACAACACAGATACGCAGTATTTT
d_call: .; j_call: TRBJ2-3; clone_size: .; v_call: TRBV4-2; cdr3_aa: CASSQDPTEGNTQYF; cdr3_nt: TGTGCCAGCAGCCAAGATCCGACGGAGGGGAATACGCAGTATTTT
d_call: TRBD1; j_call: TRBJ2-7; clone_size: once; v_call: TRBV28; cdr3_aa: CASRPTGQGSYEQYF; cdr3_nt: TGTGCCAGCAGGCCGACGGGACAGGGCTCCTACGAGCAGTACTTC
d_call: .; j_call: TRBJ1-1; clone_size: .; v_call: TRBV5-1; cdr3_aa: CASSRHREGTEAFF; cdr3_nt: TGCGCCAGCAGCCGGCACAGGGAGGGCACTGAAGCTTTCTTT